This entry concerns a single TCR beta chain. The sample holds other DNA sequences that translate to the same CDR3. The record originates from a study of blood T cell repertoires in COVID-19. In the study overall: T cells, B-cell-depleted T cells, or PBMCs supplied cDNA or gDNA.

Original methodology: Nucleated cell counts were estimated from reference gene primer amplification. Method: immunoSEQ multiplex PCR; TCRdb's copy keeps in-frame clones and lacks some. D and trimming come from the DNA, and the V and J calls and clone size come from that table. The data hold some 170,000 clones, with around 80% observed a single time. Cohort placement rested on clinical history that participants reported themselves. Two negative PCRs, clearance, or symptom resolution had been documented for recovered Cohort 3 donors. The sequenced sample consisted of PBMCs or T cells enriched from blood (not recorded which). This sequence originates from a middle-aged man who had recovered from COVID-19.

CDR3 DNA: TGCGCCAGCAGCTTGGTCGGGGGAAGTGAAGCTTTCTTT. As protein: CASSLVGGSEAFF. The rearrangement joins TRBV5-1 to TRBJ1-1; D might be TRBD1 (5 bases). Germline V gives CDR1 SGHRS, CDR2 YFSETQ. CDR3 length equals 13 residues. The V gene lost 0 bases and the J gene lost 7 bases, with 10 bases spanning the gap.